The text below deals with one T cell receptor (beta chain). CDR3 length equals 15 residues. Trimming shortened V by 3 bases and J by 6 bases, and 18 bases separated the two germline ends. The V gene's germline CDR1 is MNHEY and CDR2 SMNVEV (reference sequence). This entry belongs to a study of long-term antiretroviral therapy in people with HIV. Run at survey level, the immunoSEQ assay was version v3.0. Sequencing was performed with immunoSEQ multiplex PCR; in TCRdb, only in-frame clones are kept and a portion is missing. The table includes approximately 30,000 clones, around 84% detected once. This TCR came from a woman under 40 with HIV. This sample comprised unsorted PBMCs, obtained 0.8 years after starting antiretroviral therapy. The chain links TRBV27 to TRBJ2-7; D might be TRBD1 (6 bases). CDR3 loop: CASSFGPGASGEQYF. CDR3 bases: TGTGCCAGCAGTTTCGGCCCAGGGGCAAGCGGCGAGCAGTACTTC.